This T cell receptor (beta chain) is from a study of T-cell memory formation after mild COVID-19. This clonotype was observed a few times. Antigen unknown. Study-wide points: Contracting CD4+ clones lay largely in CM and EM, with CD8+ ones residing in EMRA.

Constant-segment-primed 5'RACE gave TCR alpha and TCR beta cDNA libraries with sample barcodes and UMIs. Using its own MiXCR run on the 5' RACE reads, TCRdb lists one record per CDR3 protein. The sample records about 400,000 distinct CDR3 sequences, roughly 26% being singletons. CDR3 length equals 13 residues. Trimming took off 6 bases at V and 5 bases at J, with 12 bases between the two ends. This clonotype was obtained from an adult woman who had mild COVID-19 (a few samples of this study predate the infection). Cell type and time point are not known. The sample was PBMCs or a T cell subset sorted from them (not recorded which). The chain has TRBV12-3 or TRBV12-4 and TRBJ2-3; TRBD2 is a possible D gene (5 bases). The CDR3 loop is CASSHGGRDTQYF. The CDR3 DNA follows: TGTGCCAGCAGCCACGGTGGGAGAGATACGCAGTATTTT.